The 9 T cell receptor beta chains below were found in one sample sequenced in a study of PD-1 blockade in classical Hodgkin lymphoma. Each and every patient relapsed after autologous stem cell transplantation, and patients got differing brentuximab vedotin exposure. The repertoire was sequenced with immunoSEQ multiplex PCR; TCRdb's copy has only in-frame clones and lacks some. Here the sample spans 70,000 or so clones, 71% being singletons. This material consisted of peripheral blood mononuclear cells (PBMCs), taken before the second cycle of nivolumab. Every receptor here comes from a human donor with classical Hodgkin lymphoma.

CDR3 DNA sequence: TGTGCCAGCAGCTCTACAGGGCACAATGAGCAGTTCTTC. Its protein product is CASSSTGHNEQFF. The chain links TRBV13 to TRBJ2-1; TRBD1 is a possible D gene (6 bases). CDR1 and CDR2 (germline): PRHDT, FYEKMQ (reference sequence). V was clipped by 4 bases and J by 5 bases, with 9 bases between them. This CDR3 has 13 amino acids.

The chain carries TRBV6-5 and TRBJ2-3; D is undetermined. This CDR3 comprises 12 residues. Germline values: CDR1 MNHEY, CDR2 SVGAGI. Trimming stripped 7 bases from V and 1 base from J, with 6 bases between. The CDR3 here is CASTAGTDTQYF. CDR3 DNA: TGTGCCAGCACGGCGGGCACAGATACGCAGTATTTT.

The chain recombines TRBV6-1 with TRBJ1-2; 7 positions match TRBD1. This CDR3 contains 18 residues. The germline CDR1 and CDR2 sequences are MNHNS and SASEGT. The trim removed 2 bases at V and 4 bases at J, leaving 16 bases unmatched. CDR3 bases: TGTGCCAGCAGTGAATCCGTCAGACAGGGATTCTTTGGCTATGGCTACACCTTC. Encoded protein: CASSESVRQGFFGYGYTF.

V is TRBV30 and J is TRBJ1-1, with 7 nucleotides matching TRBD1. Germline CDR1 and CDR2: GTSNPN and SVGIG (reference sequence). After removal of 3 bases from V and 8 bases from J, the junction contained 3 bases not matched to a gene. The CDR3 totals 11 residues. CDR3: CAWSGQEEAFF. CDR3 in DNA: TGTGCCTGGAGCGGACAGGAAGAAGCTTTCTTT.

This clone has a single count. V gene TRBV6-6 combines with J gene TRBJ2-7; 7 nucleotides agree with TRBD1. There are 13 residues in the CDR3. From germline, CDR1 is MNHNY and CDR2 SVGAGI (reference sequence). With V trimmed by 6 bases and J by 2 bases, 4 bases remained unmatched. The CDR3 protein is CASSQGTAYEQYF. DNA of the CDR3: TGTGCCAGCAGCCAGGGGACAGCCTACGAGCAGTACTTC.

The gene calls are TRBV15 and TRBJ1-5; no clear D gene. Trimming removed 1 base from V and 4 bases from J, with 8 bases in between. This CDR3 region has 14 residues. Germline CDR1 is LNHNV and CDR2 is YYDKDF (reference sequence). The CDR3 loop is CATSRVSLNQPQHF. CDR3 nucleotide sequence: TGTGCCACCAGCAGAGTCAGTCTGAATCAGCCCCAGCATTTT. Looking up the rest from reference TRBV15 and TRBJ1-5 gives the full variable domain: DAMVIQNPRYQVTQFGKPVTLSCSQTLNHNVMYWYQQKSSQAPKLLFHYYDKDFNNEADTPDNFQSRRPNTSFCFLDIRSPGLGDTAMYLCATSRVSLNQPQHFGDGTRLSIL.

This clone was recorded many times. The chain combines TRBV29-1 with TRBJ1-5; unclear D gene. The CDR3 is 12 residues long. The V gene's germline CDR1 is SQVTM and CDR2 ANQGSEA. The CDR3 protein is CRGLGGNQPQHF. The CDR3 DNA reads as TGCAGGGGTCTTGGGGGCAATCAGCCCCAGCATTTT.

J is TRBJ2-3 and V is TRBV28, with D perhaps TRBD1 or TRBD2 (5 bases each). The CDR3 runs 13 residues. Germline CDR1 is MDHEN and CDR2 is SYDVKM. Trimming stripped 5 bases from V and 6 bases from J, with 12 bases between. CDR3 protein: CASSRGPPDTQYF. The CDR3 bases are TGTGCCAGCAGTCGGGGCCCCCCCGATACGCAGTATTTT.

Ten or more counts support this clone. This chain links TRBV6-4 with TRBJ1-5; 9 bases are a match to TRBD1. CDR3 size: 15 residues. The ends lost 6 bases at V and 3 bases at J; junction bases unmatched: 6. CDR1 and CDR2 from the germline V gene are MRHNA and SNTAGT. DNA for the CDR3: TGTGCCAGCAGGCCGGGACAGGGTGACAATCAGCCCCAGCATTTT. This codes for CASRPGQGDNQPQHF.